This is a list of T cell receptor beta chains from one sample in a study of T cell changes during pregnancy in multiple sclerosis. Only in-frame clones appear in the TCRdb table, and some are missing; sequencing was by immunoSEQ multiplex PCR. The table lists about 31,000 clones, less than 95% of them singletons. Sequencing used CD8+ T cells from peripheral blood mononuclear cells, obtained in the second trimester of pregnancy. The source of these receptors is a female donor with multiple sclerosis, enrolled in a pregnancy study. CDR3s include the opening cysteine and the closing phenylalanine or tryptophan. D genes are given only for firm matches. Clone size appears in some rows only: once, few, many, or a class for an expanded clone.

DNA: TGTGCCAGCAGCCAGGGGCCCGGAGCGGGGACGAGCACAGATACGCAGTATTTT
CDR3: CASSQGPGAGTSTDTQYF
J: TRBJ2-3
size: -
V: TRBV14
D: TRBD2

DNA: TGTGCCAGCAGTGTCCTGCAGGGGGGAAGTACAGATACGCAGTATTTT
CDR3: CASSVLQGGSTDTQYF
J: TRBJ2-3
size: -
V: TRBV6-1
D: -

DNA: TGTGCCAGCAGGGAAAGTAGCGGGATCCGCATGAATGACGGGGAGCTGTTTTTT
CDR3: CASRESSGIRMNDGELFF
J: TRBJ2-2
size: -
V: TRBV27
D: TRBD2

DNA: TGTGCCAGCAGTTTATCGGGACAGGGATATCAGCCCCAGCATTTT
CDR3: CASSLSGQGYQPQHF
J: TRBJ1-5
size: -
V: TRBV28
D: TRBD1

DNA: TGTGCCAGCAGTGAGGCTTCAGGGAAACCAGATACGCAGTATTTT
CDR3: CASSEASGKPDTQYF
J: TRBJ2-3
size: -
V: TRBV6-4
D: -

DNA: TGTGCCTGGAGTAGAGCTGACACCGCCGGGGAGCTGTTTTTT
CDR3: CAWSRADTAGELFF
J: TRBJ2-2
size: -
V: TRBV30
D: -

DNA: TGTGCCATCAGTGATGCTCAGGGGGCGCTGAATGAGCAGTTCTTC
CDR3: CAISDAQGALNEQFF
J: TRBJ2-1
size: -
V: TRBV10-3
D: TRBD1

DNA: TGTGCCAGCAGCTCACTAGCGGGAGTTAACTACGAGCAGTACTTC
CDR3: CASSSLAGVNYEQYF
J: TRBJ2-7
size: -
V: TRBV7-6
D: TRBD2

DNA: TGTGCCAGTAGTATCGCTTCGGAGGGCATGAACACTGAAGCTTTCTTT
CDR3: CASSIASEGMNTEAFF
J: TRBJ1-1
size: -
V: TRBV19
D: -

DNA: TGTGCCAGCAGCCACGGACTTGACGATACGCAGTATTTT
CDR3: CASSHGLDDTQYF
J: TRBJ2-3
size: once
V: TRBV11-3
D: -

DNA: TGCGCCAGCAGCTTGGATAAACAGCTTGAAGCTTTCTTT
CDR3: CASSLDKQLEAFF
J: TRBJ1-1
size: -
V: TRBV5-1
D: -

DNA: TGCAGTGCCACCCCACTGGAGCAGTACTTC
CDR3: CSATPLEQYF
J: TRBJ2-7
size: once
V: TRBV20-1
D: -

DNA: TGTGCCAGCAGTGAAAGAGTAGCGGGGGCCTTTGAGCAGTTCTTC
CDR3: CASSERVAGAFEQFF
J: TRBJ2-1
size: -
V: TRBV6-4
D: TRBD2

DNA: TGTGCCAGCAGCTCCCGACAGGGCTTGGGGGCCAACGTCCTGACTTTC
CDR3: CASSSRQGLGANVLTF
J: TRBJ2-6
size: -
V: TRBV7-6
D: TRBD1

DNA: TGTGCCAGCAGTTACCCCACAGGCCAGCTAACCTACGAGCAGTACTTC
CDR3: CASSYPTGQLTYEQYF
J: TRBJ2-7
size: -
V: TRBV6-6
D: -

DNA: TGTGCCAGCAGCCCAACTAGGGGGCCTAGCGGGATTTTCAATGAGCAGTTCTTC
CDR3: CASSPTRGPSGIFNEQFF
J: TRBJ2-1
size: -
V: TRBV11-2
D: TRBD2

DNA: TGTGCCATCAGTGAGCTAAGGACAGGGGACAATGAGCAGTTCTTC
CDR3: CAISELRTGDNEQFF
J: TRBJ2-1
size: -
V: TRBV10-3
D: TRBD1

DNA: TGTGCCAGCAGCCTTCTATTGGGAACTAGCGGGGGACCTAGCACAGATACGCAGTATTTT
CDR3: CASSLLLGTSGGPSTDTQYF
J: TRBJ2-3
size: -
V: TRBV14
D: TRBD2

DNA: TGTGCCAGCAACGCCGGGACAGGGGAAGTCAATGAGCAGTTCTTC
CDR3: CASNAGTGEVNEQFF
J: TRBJ2-1
size: -
V: TRBV6-4
D: TRBD1

DNA: TGCGCCAGCAGCTCCTTCGGGGGAGAAGAGACCCAGTACTTC
CDR3: CASSSFGGEETQYF
J: TRBJ2-5
size: -
V: TRBV5-1
D: -

DNA: TGTGCCAGCAGTCCGAGGGTCGGGGAGCTGTTTTTT
CDR3: CASSPRVGELFF
J: TRBJ2-2
size: -
V: TRBV27
D: -

DNA: TGTGCCAGCAAAGGGGCGGACAGCGGCGAAAAACTGTTTTTT
CDR3: CASKGADSGEKLFF
J: TRBJ1-4
size: -
V: TRBV2
D: -

DNA: TGCAGCGTTGAGGCCCGGGGGGTGGCCTACGAGCAGTACTTC
CDR3: CSVEARGVAYEQYF
J: TRBJ2-7
size: -
V: TRBV29-1
D: TRBD2